One and the same sample provided the 23 T cell receptor beta chains below, sequenced in a study of T cell repertoires in cytomegalovirus infection. Which antigens these TCRs recognize remains unknown. TCRdb fed the reads into MiXCR, producing one record per CDR3 protein. The sample lists just under 500,000 distinct CDR3 sequences, around 30% occurring once. Source: cultured PBMCs, taken from culture after CMV antigen stimulation. These receptors all stem from a human donor in good health (CMV status not recorded). Some clones in this sample may be carry-over from other donors' samples.

In this sample, this clonotype turned up a few times. The rearrangement uses TRBV27 and TRBJ2-1, with 8 bases identical to TRBD1. Germline lookup yields CDR1 MNHEY and CDR2 SMNVEV (reference sequence). The CDR3 has 16 residues. The trim removed 2 bases at V and 4 bases at J, leaving 7 bases unmatched. The CDR3 nucleotides read TGTGCCAGCAGTTTACCAAGGACAGGGCCGTACAATGAGCAGTTCTTC. It codes for CASSLPRTGPYNEQFF.

This clonotype was recorded at least ten times. The rearrangement links TRBV7-2 to TRBJ1-6; D perhaps matches TRBD1 (5 bases). This CDR3 comprises 15 residues. V was shortened by 1 base and J by 9 bases, with 13 bases between the two germline ends. Per germline, CDR1 SGHTA and CDR2 FQGNSA. DNA for the CDR3: TGTGCCAGCAGCTTAGTCCGGGACTTCTTTTCACCCCTCCACTTT. Translating it yields CASSLVRDFFSPLHF.

Many counts were recorded for this clonotype. J is TRBJ1-4 and V is TRBV7-2, with D unclear. CDR1 is SGHTA, CDR2 FQGNSA, per germline. With 5 bases removed from V and 8 bases from J, the gap between germline ends came to 12 bases. The CDR3 is 13 amino acids. The CDR3 DNA sequence: TGTGCCAGCAGCCCCCGTCTCCCGGAAAAACTGTTTTTT. This translates into CASSPRLPEKLFF. Full variable domain (rest looked up from reference TRBV7-2 and TRBJ1-4): GAGVSQSPSNKVTEKGKDVELRCDPISGHTALYWYRQSLGQGLEFLIYFQGNSAPDKSGLPSDRFSAERTGGSVSTLTIQRTQQEDSAVYLCASSPRLPEKLFFGSGTQLSVL.

This chain uses TRBV29-1 with TRBJ2-5; 8 bases match TRBD2. Trimming removed 4 bases from V and 1 base from J; junction bases left unmatched: 11. Germline V gene sequence: CDR1 SQVTM, CDR2 ANQGSEA. The CDR3 loop spans 16 amino acids. The CDR3 sequence is CSVGGDGGRIQETQYF. In DNA, the CDR3 is TGCAGCGTTGGAGGTGATGGCGGGAGGATCCAAGAGACCCAGTACTTC.

This chain connects TRBV6-8 to TRBJ1-3; no clear D gene. The CDR3 covers 14 residues. Germline loops: CDR1 MNHGY, CDR2 SAAAGT. Trimming left V 6 bases short and J 1 base short, with 10 bases between. Here the CDR3 DNA reads TGTGCCAGCAGCACAACTCAGTCTGGAAACACCATATATTTT. Amino acids: CASSTTQSGNTIYF.

The chain is built from TRBV7-3 and TRBJ2-1; D gene uncertain. The CDR3 totals 12 residues. CDR1 is SGHTA, CDR2 FQGTGA, per germline. V was trimmed by 5 bases and J by 6 bases, leaving 8 bases between them. CDR3 loop: CASSLNLNEQFF. In DNA, the CDR3 is TGTGCCAGCAGCCTTAACCTCAATGAGCAGTTCTTC.

V is TRBV5-1 and J is TRBJ2-1; a weak D match, TRBD1 (9 bases). The CDR3 sequence is 17 residues long. V lost 4 bases, J lost 5 bases, and 22 bases lay in between. CDR1 is SGHRS, CDR2 YFSETQ, per germline. The DNA of the CDR3 is TGCGCCAGCAGCCGGACAGGGGCCGGGAGGGCCGACAATGAGCAGTTCTTC. Translation gives CASSRTGAGRADNEQFF.

This clonotype was counted once. The chain recombines TRBV6-6 with TRBJ2-4, with TRBD2 identical over 7 bases. J was trimmed by 6 bases and V by 5 bases; bases with no gene match: 10. There are 15 residues in the CDR3. Germline values: CDR1 MNHNY, CDR2 SVGAGI (reference sequence). The CDR3 loop is CASSPGTIAGNIQYF. CDR3 DNA sequence: TGTGCCAGCAGTCCGGGGACGATAGCGGGAAACATTCAGTACTTC.

This chain connects TRBV7-9 to TRBJ2-2, with no clear D. This CDR3 spans 15 amino acids. V lost 5 bases and J 2 bases, leaving 12 bases between the germline ends. Germline CDR1 reads SEHNR; CDR2 reads FQNEAQ (reference sequence). The CDR3 sequence is CASSHLDTNTGELFF. For the CDR3, the DNA is TGTGCCAGCAGCCACCTGGATACCAACACCGGGGAGCTGTTTTTT. Drawing the rest from reference TRBV7-9 and TRBJ2-2, the complete variable domain is DTGVSQNPRHKITKRGQNVTFRCDPISEHNRLYWYRQTLGQGPEFLTYFQNEAQLEKSRLLSDRFSAERPKGSFSTLEIQRTEQGDSAMYLCASSHLDTNTGELFFGEGSRLTVL.

This chain uses TRBV18 with TRBJ1-5; D is possibly TRBD1 (5 bases). Germline V gives CDR1 KGHSH, CDR2 LQKENI. With 3 bases removed from V and 7 bases from J, the gap between germline ends came to 10 bases. The CDR3 runs 13 residues. CDR3 in DNA: TGTGCCAGCTCACCCGGGGCTAGGCAGCCCCAGCATTTT. This gives the protein CASSPGARQPQHF.

The V and J genes are TRBV12-5 and TRBJ2-7, with 13 bases matching TRBD2. Germline V lookup: CDR1 LGHNT, CDR2 FRNRAP. The CDR3 covers 17 residues. The trim removed 4 bases at V and 5 bases at J, leaving 11 bases unmatched. CDR3 region: CASGSHRLAGGWNEQYV. The DNA of the CDR3 is TGTGCTAGTGGTTCCCACCGACTAGCGGGAGGATGGAACGAGCAGTACGTC.

This chain joins TRBV10-3 and TRBJ2-7; D is possibly TRBD2 (6 bases). CDR1 is ENHRY and CDR2 is SYGVKD in the germline V gene. V was clipped by 10 bases and J by 3 bases, with 13 bases between them. CDR3 length equals 12 residues. The CDR3 DNA is TGTGCCACCAGGGACTCCAACTACGAGCAGTACGTC. Translation gives CATRDSNYEQYV.

The chain recombines TRBV20-1 with TRBJ1-5; TRBD1 agrees at 7 bases. The CDR3 contains 13 residues. Germline CDR1 DFQATT, CDR2 SNEGSKA (reference sequence). V lost 3 bases to trimming and J lost 5 bases; unmatched junction nucleotides: 4. CDR3 nucleotide sequence: TGCAGTGCTAGCCGCAGGGGGTATCAGCCCCAGCATTTT. Its protein is CSASRRGYQPQHF.

The gene calls are TRBV6-2 or TRBV6-3 and TRBJ2-3; no clear D gene. CDR3 length: 16 residues. Trimming pared 2 bases from V and 4 bases from J, leaving 16 bases between. Looked up from germline, CDR1 is MNHEY and CDR2 is SVGEGT. The CDR3 region is CASSYGTEKSPDTQYF. The DNA of the CDR3 is TGTGCCAGCAGTTACGGAACAGAAAAAAGCCCAGATACGCAGTATTTT.

The CDR3 DNA reads TGTGCCAGCAGCCCTCGACAGGGCCCCTACGAGCAGTACGTC. It yields the protein CASSPRQGPYEQYV. This chain joins TRBV7-9 and TRBJ2-7; 7 bases align to TRBD1. This CDR3 is built from 14 residues. Trimming removed 5 bases from V and 2 bases from J; junction bases left unmatched: 6. Germline V lookup: CDR1 SEHNR, CDR2 FQNEAQ (reference sequence).

The chain is built from TRBV7-3 and TRBJ1-1, with D hard to call. This CDR3 is 14 amino acids long. The V and J ends lost 5 bases and 1 base respectively, with 11 bases between them. Germline CDR1 and CDR2: SGHTA and FQGTGA. CDR3 sequence: CASSPAGRNTEAFF. CDR3 DNA sequence: TGTGCCAGCAGCCCAGCAGGCCGGAACACTGAAGCTTTCTTT.

The gene calls are TRBV7-3 and TRBJ2-3, with TRBD2 identical over 13 bases. The ends lost 5 bases at V and 1 base at J; junction bases unmatched: 12. The CDR3 loop spans 19 amino acids. Germline V lookup: CDR1 SGHTA, CDR2 FQGTGA. The CDR3 reads CASSVVGLAGIGGTDTQYF. CDR3 sequence (DNA): TGTGCCAGCAGCGTTGTGGGACTAGCGGGAATCGGCGGCACAGATACGCAGTATTTT.

This clonotype was counted a few times. V and J are TRBV19 and TRBJ2-1, with 7 bases that match TRBD1. With 3 bases clipped from V and 3 bases from J, the junction kept 14 bases outside the gene matches. Germline CDR1 reads LNHDA; CDR2 reads SQIVND (reference sequence). This CDR3 is 18 amino acids long. CDR3 residues: CASSIRGQDTFYYNEQFF. CDR3 bases: TGTGCCAGTAGTATCCGAGGACAGGACACGTTTTACTACAATGAGCAGTTCTTC.

The chain combines TRBV6-2 or TRBV6-3 with TRBJ1-1; a weak D match, TRBD1 (5 bases). In germline, CDR1 is MNHEY, CDR2 SVGEGT. V was pared by 6 bases and J by 6 bases, with 17 bases between. This CDR3 has 14 amino acids. The CDR3 loop reads CASSLRRGGAEAFF. The CDR3 region has the DNA TGTGCCAGCAGCCTGCGCCGGGGGGGAGCTGAAGCTTTCTTT.

The V call is TRBV4-3, the J call TRBJ1-1; D is uncertain. There are 14 residues in the CDR3. V was trimmed by 8 bases and J by 0 bases, leaving 13 bases between them. Germline CDR1 reads LGHNA; CDR2 reads YSLEER. CDR3 loop: CASGPGFLNTEAFF. The DNA for the CDR3 is TGCGCCAGCGGCCCGGGATTTCTGAACACTGAAGCTTTCTTT.

The chain combines TRBV27 with TRBJ2-1; TRBD2 might be the D (5 bases). Germline V lookup: CDR1 MNHEY, CDR2 SMNVEV (reference sequence). This CDR3 contains 14 residues. The ends were cut back, 3 bases at V and 4 bases at J, with 10 bases in the middle. CDR3 sequence reads: CASSLEAGYNEQFF. The CDR3 DNA follows: TGTGCCAGCAGTTTGGAGGCCGGGTACAATGAGCAGTTCTTC.

This clonotype was observed a handful of times. The genes are TRBV27 and TRBJ1-1, with no clear D. The CDR3 totals 15 residues. V gave up 5 bases and J gave up 0 bases, with 13 bases separating them. Germline V CDR1 and CDR2: MNHEY, SMNVEV (reference sequence). DNA for the CDR3: TGTGCCAGCAGTCCCCTGGGCAAAATGAACACTGAAGCTTTCTTT. This sequence encodes CASSPLGKMNTEAFF.

The chain combines TRBV20-1 with TRBJ1-4; D call uncertain. The CDR3 contains 13 residues. Trimming took off 1 base at V and 5 bases at J, with 8 bases between the two ends. The germline V gene encodes CDR1 DFQATT and CDR2 SNEGSKA (reference sequence). Here the CDR3 reads CSARVVQNEKLFF. The CDR3 DNA reads as TGCAGTGCTAGAGTCGTCCAAAATGAAAAACTGTTTTTT.